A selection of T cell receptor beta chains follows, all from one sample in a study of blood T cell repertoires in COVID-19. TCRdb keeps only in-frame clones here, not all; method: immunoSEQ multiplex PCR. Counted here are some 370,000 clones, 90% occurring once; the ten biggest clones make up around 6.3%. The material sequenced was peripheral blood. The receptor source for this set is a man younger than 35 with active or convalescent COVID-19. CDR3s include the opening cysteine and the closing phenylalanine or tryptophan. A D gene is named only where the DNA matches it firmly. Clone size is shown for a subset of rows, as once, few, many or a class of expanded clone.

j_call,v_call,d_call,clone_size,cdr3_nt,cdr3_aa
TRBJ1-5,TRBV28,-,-,TGTGCCAGCAGTTCGAGCGTTCTCGGCAATCAGCCCCAGCATTTT,CASSSSVLGNQPQHF
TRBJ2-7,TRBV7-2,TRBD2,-,TGTGCCAGCAGCTTGGGACTAGCGGGAGGCTACGAGCAGTACTTC,CASSLGLAGGYEQYF
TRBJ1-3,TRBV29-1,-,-,TGCAGCGTTGATACGAGAGGAACTGGAAACACCATATATTTT,CSVDTRGTGNTIYF
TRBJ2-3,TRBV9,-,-,TGTGCCAGCAGCCCCCGTTGGGGGGTAACAGATACGCAGTATTTT,CASSPRWGVTDTQYF
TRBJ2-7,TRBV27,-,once,TGTGCCAGCAGTTTACGGAGGGGCGACGAGCAGTACTTC,CASSLRRGDEQYF
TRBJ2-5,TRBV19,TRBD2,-,TGTGCCAGTAGAGTAGCGGGGGGGCGTGAGACCCAGTACTTC,CASRVAGGRETQYF
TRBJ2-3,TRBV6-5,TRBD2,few,TGTGCCAGCAGGTGGACTAGCGGGATCACAGATACGCAGTATTTT,CASRWTSGITDTQYF
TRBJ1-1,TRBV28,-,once,TGTGCCAGCAGTTTCCGGAGGGAAGCTTTCTTT,CASSFRREAFF
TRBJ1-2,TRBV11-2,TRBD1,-,TGTGCCAGCAGCTTAGGGCCGGGACAGGGGAACTATGGCTACACCTTC,CASSLGPGQGNYGYTF
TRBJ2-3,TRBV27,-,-,TGTGCCAGCAGGACAATAACTGATACGCAGTATTTT,CASRTITDTQYF
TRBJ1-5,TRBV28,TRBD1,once,TGTGCCAGCAGAGCACCGGGACAGGGCTTTAATCAGCCCCAGCATTTT,CASRAPGQGFNQPQHF
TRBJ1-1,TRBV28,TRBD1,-,TGTGCCAGCAGCCTACTGGACAGGCTGAAAGCTTTCTTT,CASSLLDRLKAFF
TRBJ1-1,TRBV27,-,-,TGTGCCAGCAGTTTATTCTTAACCGACAGGTCCCGGACTGAAGCTTTCTTT,CASSLFLTDRSRTEAFF
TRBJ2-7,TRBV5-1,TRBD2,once,TGCGCCAGCAGCTTGGGGCCTAGCGGGAGCCTCTACGAGCAGTACTTC,CASSLGPSGSLYEQYF
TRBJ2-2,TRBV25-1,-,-,TGTGCCAGCAGTGAATACACTCCTGGAGGATTCGGGGAGCTGTTTTTT,CASSEYTPGGFGELFF
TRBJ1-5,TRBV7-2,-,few,TGTGCCAGCAGCCTCGGTCTCGGGTTTGGGTTGACCCAGCATTTT,CASSLGLGFGLTQHF
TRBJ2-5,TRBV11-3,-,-,TGTGCCAGCAGCGACGCCGCAGGGGAGACCCAGTACTTC,CASSDAAGETQYF
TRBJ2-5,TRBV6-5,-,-,TGTGCCAGCAGTTACTTGATAGGGGGGGGTGAGACCCAGTACTTC,CASSYLIGGGETQYF
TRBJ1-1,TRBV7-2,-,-,TGTGCCAGCAGCCCCCTGGTTACAAGAGGGCGGAGGACTGAAGCTTTCTTT,CASSPLVTRGRRTEAFF
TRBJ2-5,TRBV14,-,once,TGTGCCAGCAGCCGGCAGGGTAGGGGCCAAGAGACCCAGTACTTC,CASSRQGRGQETQYF
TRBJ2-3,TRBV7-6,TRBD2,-,TGTGCCAGCAGCTTAGGACTAGCGGAAACTAGCACAGATACGCAGTATTTT,CASSLGLAETSTDTQYF
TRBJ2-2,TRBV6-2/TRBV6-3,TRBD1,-,TGTGCCAGCAGTTACCTAGGACAGGGTTACACCGGGGAGCTGTTTTTT,CASSYLGQGYTGELFF
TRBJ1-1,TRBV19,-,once,TGTGCCAGTAGTTCGGGGTTCCGTAACACTGAAGCTTTCTTT,CASSSGFRNTEAFF
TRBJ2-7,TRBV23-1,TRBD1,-,TGCGCCAGCAGCCATCGCCCGGGACAGGGGGCGCGTGAGCAGTACTTC,CASSHRPGQGAREQYF
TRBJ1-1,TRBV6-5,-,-,TGTGCCAGCAGCCTGGCTAACACTGAAGCTTTCTTT,CASSLANTEAFF
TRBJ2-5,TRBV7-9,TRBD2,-,TGTGCCAGCAGTTCCCCGGGACTAGTCATCGAGACCCAGTACTTC,CASSSPGLVIETQYF
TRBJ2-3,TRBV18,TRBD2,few,TGTGCCAGCTCCACTAGCGGCCCCTGGGGGGATACGCAGTATTTT,CASSTSGPWGDTQYF
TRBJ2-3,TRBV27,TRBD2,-,TGTGCCAGCAGTCCCCCCGCAGCGGGAGCAACAGATACGCAGTATTTT,CASSPPAAGATDTQYF
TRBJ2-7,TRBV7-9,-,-,TGTGCCAGCAGCACCACGGACAAGTGGATGCAGTACTTC,CASSTTDKWMQYF
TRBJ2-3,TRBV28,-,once,TGTGCCAGCAGTTTTACGGGGAACACAGATACGCAGTATTTT,CASSFTGNTDTQYF
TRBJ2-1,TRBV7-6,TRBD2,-,TGTGCCAGCAGCCCCCTTTTTTCTAGCGGGAGACATGAGCAGTTCTTC,CASSPLFSSGRHEQFF
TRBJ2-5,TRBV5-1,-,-,TGCGCCAGCACATCACCGACGAGGCGAGAGACCCAGTACTTC,CASTSPTRRETQYF
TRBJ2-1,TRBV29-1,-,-,TGCAGCGTTGACGGTTCCGTCAATGAGCAGTTCTTC,CSVDGSVNEQFF
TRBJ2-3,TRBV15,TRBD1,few,TGTGCCACCAGCAGGGGACAGGCCCACACAGATACGCAGTATTTT,CATSRGQAHTDTQYF
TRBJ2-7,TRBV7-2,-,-,TGTGCCAGCAGCGGCGGGGCAGGGAAAAGTCGCGAGCAGTACTTC,CASSGGAGKSREQYF
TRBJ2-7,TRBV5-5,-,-,TGTGCCAGCAGCTTGGCGGTTGGCTCCTACGAGCAGTACTTC,CASSLAVGSYEQYF
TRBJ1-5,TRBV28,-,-,TGTGCCAGCAGTTGGGAGACAGGTCAGCCCCAGCATTTT,CASSWETGQPQHF
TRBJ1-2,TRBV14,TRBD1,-,TGTGCCAGCAGCCAAGATTCCCCGGGACAGTCCACTTTCTATGGCTACACCTTC,CASSQDSPGQSTFYGYTF
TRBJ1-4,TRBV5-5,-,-,TGTGCCAGCAGCTTGAGTGGCGGAAATGAAAAACTGTTTTTT,CASSLSGGNEKLFF
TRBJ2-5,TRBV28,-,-,TGTGCCAGCAGTTTAGCAGGGGTAGGGGAGACCCAGTACTTC,CASSLAGVGETQYF
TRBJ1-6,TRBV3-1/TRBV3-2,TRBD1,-,TGTGCCAGCAGCCCGGGGGACAGGGATAATTCACCCCTCCACTTT,CASSPGDRDNSPLHF
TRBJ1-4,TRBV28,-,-,TGTGCCAGCACTTTAAATACAGTAGGTAATGAAAAACTGTTTTTT,CASTLNTVGNEKLFF
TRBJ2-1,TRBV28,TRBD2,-,TGTGCCAGCAGTTTAGAAACCCAGCGGGGGGGCCGAGGTGAGCAGTTCTTC,CASSLETQRGGRGEQFF
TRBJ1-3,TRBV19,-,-,TGTGCCAGTAGTTCACAGGGTTCGGCTGGAAACACCATATATTTT,CASSSQGSAGNTIYF
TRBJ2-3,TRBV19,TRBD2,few,TGTGCCAGTAGTCCCGGGACTAGCGGGAGCAGAGATACGCAGTATTTT,CASSPGTSGSRDTQYF
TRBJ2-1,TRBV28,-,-,TGTGCCAGCAGATTTCGCTACAATGAGCAGTTCTTC,CASRFRYNEQFF
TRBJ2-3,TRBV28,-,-,TGTGCCAGCAGTTTATCCCCCCGCGGGGGCCACTCAGATACGCAGTATTTT,CASSLSPRGGHSDTQYF